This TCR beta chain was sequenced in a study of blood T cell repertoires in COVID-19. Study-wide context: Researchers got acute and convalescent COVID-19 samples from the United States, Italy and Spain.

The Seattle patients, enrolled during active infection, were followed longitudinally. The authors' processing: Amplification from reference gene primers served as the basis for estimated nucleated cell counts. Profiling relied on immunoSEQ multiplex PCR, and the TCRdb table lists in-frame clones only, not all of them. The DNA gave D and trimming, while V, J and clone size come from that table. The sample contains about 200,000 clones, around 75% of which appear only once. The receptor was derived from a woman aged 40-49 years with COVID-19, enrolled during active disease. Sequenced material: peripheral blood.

The CDR3 nucleotides are TGTGCCAGCAGCGTAGCTATAAGCGGGGGAGAGACCCAGTACTTC. Amino acids: CASSVAISGGETQYF. The rearrangement uses TRBV9 and TRBJ2-5; 8 bases align to TRBD2. The germline gives CDR1 SGDLS, CDR2 YYNGEE. The V and J ends lost 0 bases and 4 bases, in that order; junction bases with no gene match: 5. CDR3 size: 15 residues.